The rows below give T cell receptor beta chains drawn from one sample of a study of neurological immune-mediated disorders. MiXCR, applied by TCRdb to the 5' RACE reads, yields one record per CDR3 protein. Of about 19,000 distinct CDR3 sequences in the sample, less than 3.5% were seen once. Sequencing was carried out using PBMCs. These receptors were taken from a woman between 18 and 29 years old with multiple sclerosis. Each CDR3 is given with its conserved first and last residue. A D gene is named only where the DNA matches it firmly. Each size is once, few or many counts, or a class when the clone is expanded.

.	TRBV5-6	many	TRBJ1-2	TGTGCCAGCAGCTTGGTACAGTCCTATGGCTACACCTTC	CASSLVQSYGYTF
.	TRBV5-1	many	TRBJ2-3	TGCGCCAGCAGCGAAGGAAGCACAGATACGCAGTATTTT	CASSEGSTDTQYF
.	TRBV10-3	many	TRBJ2-1	TGTGCCATCAGTGAGTCTACTGTCTACAATGAGCAGTTCTTC	CAISESTVYNEQFF
TRBD1	TRBV20-1	few	TRBJ2-7	TGCAGTGCTTCCGGGACAGCGAGCTACGAGCAGTACTTC	CSASGTASYEQYF
TRBD1	TRBV5-1	many	TRBJ2-1	TGCGCCAGCAGCTTCTCCCTGCTTGTTACAGGGGTACACAATGAGCAGTTCTTC	CASSFSLLVTGVHNEQFF
.	TRBV20-1	many	TRBJ1-2	TGCAGTGCTAGAGAAGGCAGGGTTAACTATGGCTACACCTTC	CSAREGRVNYGYTF
.	TRBV10-3	many	TRBJ2-1	TGTGCCATCAGTGAGTCGATAGCTCTAATCAATGAGCAGTTCTTC	CAISESIALINEQFF
TRBD2	TRBV15	many	TRBJ2-1	TGTGCCACCAGCATCGGAGCGGGGACGGGGGAGCAGTTCTTC	CATSIGAGTGEQFF
.	TRBV5-1	many	TRBJ1-1	TGCGCCAGCACCCAAAGTCCCATACAGGGATCGGTTGAAGCTTTCTTT	CASTQSPIQGSVEAFF
TRBD1	TRBV27	many	TRBJ1-6	TGTGCCAGCAGACACAGGGGAACCTCACCCCTCCACTTT	CASRHRGTSPLHF
TRBD1	TRBV18	many	TRBJ2-4	TGTGCCAGCTCTCGTAATTGGGACAGTGACAAAAACATTCAGTACTTC	CASSRNWDSDKNIQYF
TRBD1	TRBV12-3/TRBV12-4	many	TRBJ2-3	TGTGCCAGCAGCCTCGGACAGGGGAGAGATACGCAGTATTTT	CASSLGQGRDTQYF
TRBD1	TRBV29-1	many	TRBJ1-4	TGCAGCGTTGGACAGGGACTTGAAAAACTGTTTTTT	CSVGQGLEKLFF
.	TRBV7-2	many	TRBJ2-1	TGTGCCAGCAGCTCCGAGATGTACAATGAGCAGTTCTTC	CASSSEMYNEQFF
.	TRBV6-6	many	TRBJ2-5	TGTGCCAGCAGTTACTCCGCCACGGGATACCAAGAGACCCAGTACTTC	CASSYSATGYQETQYF
TRBD2	TRBV6-2/TRBV6-3	medium-sized	TRBJ2-1	TGTGCCAGCAGCCCTACTAGCGGGAGATCGGGTCGGCAGTTCTTC	CASSPTSGRSGRQFF
TRBD2	TRBV11-2	many	TRBJ2-1	TGTGCCAGCAGCTTTCTCGCGTGGAAGGGGCGGGAGGGCCCCAATGAGCAGTTCTTC	CASSFLAWKGREGPNEQFF